This T cell receptor beta chain appears in the sequencing data of a study of shared T cell receptors in the human thymus. TCRdb's copy holds only in-frame clones and misses some; the assay was immunoSEQ multiplex PCR. Among approximately 490,000 clones listed, roughly 74% were seen once. J was trimmed by 8 bases and V by 6 bases; bases with no gene match: 8. Germline V CDR1 and CDR2: MDHEN, SYDVKM. The CDR3 has 13 amino acids. The data also belong to a second study, concerning human thymus T cells. As reported in that work: Resections from corrective heart surgery provided thymus tissue. Thymic and blood repertoires appeared to display a bias in their usage of V and J genes. Related research reported highly overlapping thymic repertoires among unrelated individuals.

The specimen was thymocytes. V gene TRBV28 combines with J gene TRBJ1-2; 8 nucleotides line up with TRBD1. This receptor was taken from a boy younger than two with a congenital heart defect. The CDR3 loop is CASSQRTGRGYTF. Here the CDR3 DNA reads TGTGCCAGCAGCCAGAGGACAGGGCGGGGCTACACCTTC.